The next 3 T cell receptor beta chains were all read from a single sample in a study of shared clonotypes between healthy human individuals. TCRdb keeps only in-frame clones here, not all; method: immunoSEQ multiplex PCR. The data hold about 490,000 clones, with around 78% observed a single time. Sequencing was carried out using PBMCs. All receptors come from a woman aged 40 to 50 in good health. Some clones in this sample may be carry-over from other donors' samples.

This chain joins TRBV5-1 and TRBJ2-5; D possibly corresponds to TRBD1 (6 bases). V gave up 2 bases and J gave up 2 bases, with 10 bases separating them. Germline V gene data show CDR1 as SGHRS and CDR2 as YFSETQ. This CDR3 is built from 14 residues. The CDR3 here is CASSFTTGQETQYF. DNA of the CDR3: TGCGCCAGCAGCTTCACGACAGGACAAGAGACCCAGTACTTC.

V gene TRBV2 combines with J gene TRBJ1-1; D remains unclear. Germline CDR1 reads SNHLY; CDR2 reads FYNNEI. The CDR3 covers 12 residues. Between the trimmed V and J ends, which lost 10 bases and 1 base, there was a span of 10 bases. The CDR3 sequence: CATRSGNTEAFF. The CDR3, as DNA: TGTGCCACCCGATCCGGGAACACTGAAGCTTTCTTT. Filled out from reference TRBV2 and TRBJ1-1, the complete variable domain reads EPEVTQTPSHQVTQMGQEVILRCVPISNHLYFYWYRQILGQKVEFLVSFYNNEISEKSEIFDDQFSVERPDGSNFTLKIRSTKLEDSAMYFCATRSGNTEAFFGQGTRLTVV.

This chain links TRBV5-4 with TRBJ2-1; D perhaps matches TRBD2 (6 bases). This CDR3 is built from 16 residues. Trimming shortened V by 4 bases and J by 2 bases, and 16 bases separated the two germline ends. Germline V gives CDR1 SGHNT, CDR2 YYREEE (reference sequence). The CDR3 DNA reads as TGTGCCAGCAGCCCATTCCGGGACTCGACCTACAATGAGCAGTTCTTC. Translation gives CASSPFRDSTYNEQFF.